This T cell receptor (beta chain) was identified in a study of beta chain features in type 1 diabetes. Regarding the study as a whole: Equally in patients and controls, PCR might preferentially amplify shorter templates.

CDR3 size: 18 residues. CDR1 is MGHRA and CDR2 is YSYEKL in the germline V gene. Germline trimming cut 0 bases from V and 5 bases from J; bases unmatched to any gene: 10. About this clone itself: Its antigen is undetermined.

CD45RO/CCR7/CD25/CD127/CD95/CD27 staining was used to isolate CD4+ naive, central memory, regulatory and stem cell-like memory cells by sorting. Purities in excess of 95% were seen in all sorted populations. As every portion of the isolated RNA was reverse transcribed, the sequencing read expressed TCRB transcripts. Libraries were prepared by immunoSEQ multiplex PCR; TCRdb keeps only in-frame clonotypes and omits some of them. Of around 300,000 clones listed, under 8.5% were seen once; the top ten hold approximately 1%. The gene calls are TRBV4-1 and TRBJ2-2; 9 positions match TRBD2. The sequenced material came from central memory CD4+ T cells from blood. The clonotype was recovered from a young woman in good health. This chain's CDR3 is CASSQDILSGRWTGELFF. The CDR3 bases are TGCGCCAGCAGCCAAGACATCCTCAGCGGGAGGTGGACCGGGGAGCTGTTTTTT.